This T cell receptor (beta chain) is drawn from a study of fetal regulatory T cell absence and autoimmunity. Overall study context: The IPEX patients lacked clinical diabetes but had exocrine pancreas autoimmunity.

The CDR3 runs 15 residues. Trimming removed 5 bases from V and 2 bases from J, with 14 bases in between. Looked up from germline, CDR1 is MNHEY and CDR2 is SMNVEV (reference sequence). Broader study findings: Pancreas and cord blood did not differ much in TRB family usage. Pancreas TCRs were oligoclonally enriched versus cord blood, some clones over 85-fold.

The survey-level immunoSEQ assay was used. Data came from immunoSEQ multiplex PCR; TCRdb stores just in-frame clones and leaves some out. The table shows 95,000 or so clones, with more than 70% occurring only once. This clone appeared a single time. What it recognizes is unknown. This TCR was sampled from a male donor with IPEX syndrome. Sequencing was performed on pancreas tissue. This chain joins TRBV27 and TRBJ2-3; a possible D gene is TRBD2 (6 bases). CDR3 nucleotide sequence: TGTGCCAGCAGTCCCCCGGGACTTTTCACAGATACGCAGTATTTT. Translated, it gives CASSPPGLFTDTQYF.